Shown below are 21 T cell receptor beta chains from a single sample sequenced in a study of yellow fever vaccine responses in identical twins. One entry per CDR3 protein, called by TCRdb with MiXCR from the RT-PCR reads. The data contain around 15,000 distinct CDR3 sequences, roughly 80% of them singletons. The sequenced sample was T cells from blood (PBMCs), unsorted or a sorted subset (not recorded which), obtained before or after yellow fever vaccination (not recorded which). The receptors derive from a woman under 30 who received the yellow fever vaccine.

The CDR3 DNA sequence: TGTGCCAGCAGCCAAGCCGGGGCCCGAAATTCACCCCTCCACTTT. It is translated as CASSQAGARNSPLHF. The V call is TRBV3-1, the J call TRBJ1-6; maybe TRBD1 (5 bases). The CDR3 contains 15 residues. In germline, CDR1 is LGHDT, CDR2 YNNKEL (reference sequence). V dropped 1 base and J dropped 7 bases, with 11 bases sitting between them.

The J gene is TRBJ2-7, the V gene TRBV29-1; 8 bases match TRBD1. CDR1 is SQVTM, CDR2 ANQGSEA, per germline. Losses at the gene ends were 7 bases for V and 0 bases for J; bases not matched to a gene: 8. This CDR3 is built from 14 residues. The CDR3 spells CSASPGQGSYEQYF. DNA of the CDR3: TGCAGCGCTAGCCCAGGACAGGGCTCCTACGAGCAGTACTTC.

CDR3 in amino acids: CSARGTSGGDHEQFF. DNA for the CDR3: TGCAGTGCTAGAGGGACTAGCGGGGGGGATCATGAGCAGTTCTTC. The V and J genes are TRBV20-1 and TRBJ2-1; TRBD2 matches 15 bases. This CDR3 contains 15 residues. CDR1 and CDR2 from the germline V gene are DFQATT and SNEGSKA (reference sequence). After removal of 1 base from V and 8 bases from J, the junction contained 3 bases not matched to a gene.

The chain has TRBV2 and TRBJ2-2; D is undetermined. V gave up 7 bases and J gave up 3 bases, with 9 bases separating them. CDR1 is SNHLY and CDR2 is FYNNEI in the germline V gene. The CDR3 totals 13 residues. In nucleotides, the CDR3 is TGTGCCAGCACCCCCGGGCACACCGGGGAGCTGTTTTTT. Its protein is CASTPGHTGELFF.

The chain joins TRBV29-1 to TRBJ2-7; D possibly matches TRBD1 or TRBD2 (5 bases each). The CDR3 is 11 residues long. Trimming shortened V by 6 bases and J by 4 bases, and 10 bases separated the two germline ends. Germline CDR1 SQVTM, CDR2 ANQGSEA. CDR3 in amino acids: CSVRGPYEQYF. Written as DNA, the CDR3 is TGCAGCGTCCGGGGACCATACGAGCAGTACTTC.

This clonotype was recorded a few times. This rearrangement joins TRBV11-3 to TRBJ2-3; weak D call: TRBD2 (6 bases). Trimming shortened V by 5 bases and J by 3 bases, and 15 bases separated the two germline ends. The length of the CDR3 is 15 residues. Germline V CDR1 and CDR2: SGHNT, YENEEA. CDR3 protein: CASSHPGRGTDTQYF. Written as DNA, the CDR3 is TGTGCCAGCAGCCACCCGGGCCGGGGGACAGATACGCAGTATTTT. Complete variable domain (other parts from reference TRBV11-3 and TRBJ2-3): EAGVVQSPRYKIIEKKQPVAFWCNPISGHNTLYWYLQNLGQGPELLIRYENEEAVDDSQLPKDRFSAERLKGVDSTLKIQPAELGDSAVYLCASSHPGRGTDTQYFGPGTRLTVL.

The chain uses TRBV2 and TRBJ2-1; D uncertain. With 2 bases removed from V and 7 bases from J, the gap between germline ends came to 9 bases. The CDR3 spans 13 residues. CDR1 SNHLY and CDR2 FYNNEI come from the germline V gene. CDR3 sequence (DNA): TGTGCCAGCAGTGAAACTATCTATAATGAGCAGTTCTTC. It encodes CASSETIYNEQFF.

The rearrangement links TRBV6-1 to TRBJ1-2; 7 positions match TRBD1. This CDR3 contains 14 residues. CDR1 MNHNS and CDR2 SASEGT come from the germline V gene. Trimming took 3 bases from V and 4 from J; bases not matched to a gene: 5. In DNA form, the CDR3 reads TGTGCCAGCAGTGAGACAGGGACTATCTATGGCTACACCTTC. It encodes CASSETGTIYGYTF.

The chain recombines TRBV6-1 with TRBJ1-5; D is possibly TRBD1 (6 bases). Germline V lookup: CDR1 MNHNS, CDR2 SASEGT. The CDR3 totals 12 residues. V lost 6 bases to trimming and J lost 5 bases, with 8 bases between them. The CDR3 loop reads CASRGGDQPQHF. Here the CDR3 DNA reads TGTGCCAGCAGAGGGGGAGATCAGCCCCAGCATTTT.

The rearrangement links TRBV18 to TRBJ2-1; the D is unclear. V dropped 4 bases and J dropped 5 bases, with 9 bases sitting between them. Germline V CDR1 and CDR2: KGHSH, LQKENI. CDR3 size: 13 residues. The CDR3 DNA reads TGTGCCAGCTCACTCACCGTAGACAATGAGCAGTTCTTC. This codes for CASSLTVDNEQFF.

The gene calls are TRBV29-1 and TRBJ2-5, with D uncertain. The CDR3 has 12 residues. The germline gives CDR1 SQVTM, CDR2 ANQGSEA. Trimming took off 8 bases at V and 3 bases at J, with 13 bases between the two ends. CDR3 sequence: CSLGGPEETQYF. CDR3 DNA: TGCAGCTTGGGTGGGCCCGAAGAGACCCAGTACTTC.

The V call is TRBV5-4, the J call TRBJ2-7, with a weak D call TRBD1 (6 bases). This CDR3 spans 14 amino acids. Between the trimmed V and J ends, which lost 4 bases and 0 bases, there was a span of 11 bases. CDR1 is SGHNT, CDR2 YYREEE, per germline (reference sequence). CDR3 bases: TGTGCCAGCAGCATGAGGGGGAGCTCCTACGAGCAGTACTTC. This gives the protein CASSMRGSSYEQYF.

The chain has TRBV2 and TRBJ2-1; D may match TRBD1 or TRBD2 (5 bases each). Germline CDR1 and CDR2: SNHLY and FYNNEI. This CDR3 has 10 amino acids. Deletions cut 8 bases from V and 9 bases from J, with 8 bases between. The CDR3 reads CASGTFEQFF. In nucleotides, the CDR3 is TGTGCCAGCGGGACCTTTGAGCAGTTCTTC.

The rearrangement joins TRBV6-2 or TRBV6-3 to TRBJ1-2; D unclear. The CDR3 consists of 15 residues. V was clipped by 10 bases and J by 0 bases, with 18 bases between them. Germline V gives CDR1 MNHEY, CDR2 SVGEGT. CDR3 bases: TGTGCCACGACTGATCAACCCGGGACTAACTATGGCTACACCTTC. This encodes CATTDQPGTNYGYTF.

The rearrangement uses TRBV11-1 and TRBJ1-2; TRBD1 matches 10 bases. Germline V gives CDR1 SGHAT, CDR2 FQDESV (reference sequence). The CDR3 is 16 residues long. Trimming took 1 base from V and 8 from J; bases not matched to a gene: 10. CDR3 sequence: CASSLEGTGDIGGYTF. The CDR3, as DNA: TGTGCCAGCAGCTTAGAGGGGACAGGGGATATCGGCGGCTACACCTTC.

V gene TRBV12-3 or TRBV12-4 combines with J gene TRBJ2-3; TRBD2 aligns across 8 bases. V shed 4 bases and J 6 bases; nucleotides not matched to a gene: 9. The CDR3 is made up of 15 amino acids. The CDR3 nucleotides read TGTGCCAGCAGTTCCGGGACTAGGAAGGCGGATACGCAGTATTTT. It encodes CASSSGTRKADTQYF.

This chain joins TRBV7-3 and TRBJ2-4; TRBD2 might be the D (5 bases). This CDR3 region has 14 residues. Trimming took off 8 bases at V and 1 base at J, with 12 bases between the two ends. CDR1 and CDR2 (germline): SGHTA, FQGTGA. The CDR3 region is CASLEVEAKNIQYF. For the CDR3, the DNA is TGTGCCAGCTTGGAGGTGGAGGCCAAAAACATTCAGTACTTC.

This CDR3 is CASSGGGYEQFF. The CDR3 DNA reads TGTGCCAGCAGCGGGGGGGGGTATGAGCAGTTCTTC. The chain joins TRBV7-2 to TRBJ2-1; 7 bases map to TRBD2. The CDR3 sequence is 12 residues long. J lost 8 bases, V lost 5 bases, and 3 bases had no gene match. From germline, CDR1 is SGHTA and CDR2 FQGNSA. The whole variable domain, remainder taken from reference TRBV7-2 and TRBJ2-1, is GAGVSQSPSNKVTEKGKDVELRCDPISGHTALYWYRQSLGQGLEFLIYFQGNSAPDKSGLPSDRFSAERTGGSVSTLTIQRTQQEDSAVYLCASSGGGYEQFFGPGTRLTVL.

The V call is TRBV18, the J call TRBJ1-6; D possibly corresponds to TRBD1 (5 bases). Germline V lookup: CDR1 KGHSH, CDR2 LQKENI. Trimming stripped 6 bases from V and 5 bases from J, with 11 bases between. There are 14 residues in the CDR3. CDR3 loop: CASSGGGDNSPLHF. CDR3 DNA sequence: TGTGCCAGCTCCGGGGGGGGTGATAATTCACCCCTCCACTTT.

V and J are TRBV7-3 and TRBJ2-3; 11 nucleotides line up with TRBD2. The CDR3 has 15 residues. V dropped 2 bases and J dropped 4; count of bases not matched to a gene: 2. Germline V gene data show CDR1 as SGHTA and CDR2 as FQGTGA. The CDR3 region is CASSLLAGGPDTQYF. DNA for the CDR3: TGTGCCAGCAGCTTACTAGCGGGGGGCCCAGATACGCAGTATTTT.

The V call is TRBV29-1, the J call TRBJ1-1; a possible D gene is TRBD1 (5 bases). The germline V gene encodes CDR1 SQVTM and CDR2 ANQGSEA. CDR3 length: 14 amino acids. CDR3: CRDITGGMGTEAFF. In DNA form, the CDR3 reads TGCAGAGATATAACAGGCGGGATGGGCACTGAAGCTTTCTTT.